The 15 T cell receptor beta chains below come from one sample, sequenced in a study of human T cells and chemical hapten exposure. Sample time point: patch test 2, 6 weeks after DPC sensitization. The treatment here: therapeutic diphenylcyclopropenone sensitization with weekly scalp DPC. TCRdb reprocessed the RACE reads via MiXCR and lists one record per CDR3 protein. The repertoire holds about 84,000 distinct CDR3 sequences, with about 9.4% as singletons. This sample comprised whole blood, obtained in connection with sensitization to the hapten diphenylcyclopropenone (DPC). The receptors come from a woman aged 25 to 45 with alopecia areata. Some clones in this sample may be carry-over from other donors' samples.

This clonotype was observed many times. V and J are TRBV7-2 and TRBJ2-1, with 7 bases fitting TRBD2. The V and J ends lost 2 bases and 7 bases, in that order; junction bases with no gene match: 8. The CDR3 length is 15 residues. Germline V gene data show CDR1 as SGHTA and CDR2 as FQGNSA. In nucleotides, the CDR3 is TGTGCCAGCAGCTTACAGCAAAGCGGGGATAATGAGCAGTTCTTC. Translating gives CASSLQQSGDNEQFF.

The chain carries TRBV11-3 and TRBJ2-1; D is tentatively TRBD1 or TRBD2 (5 bases each). The germline V gene encodes CDR1 SGHNT and CDR2 YENEEA. The V end lost 0 bases, the J end lost 0 bases, and 6 bases lay between the germline ends. The CDR3 consists of 15 residues. Here the CDR3 reads CASSLDGGSYNEQFF. CDR3 DNA: TGTGCCAGCAGCTTAGATGGGGGCTCCTACAATGAGCAGTTCTTC.

Many counts were recorded for this clonotype. The V call is TRBV28, the J call TRBJ2-5; D remains ambiguous. Trimming shortened V by 3 bases and J by 4 bases, and 3 bases separated the two germline ends. CDR1 is MDHEN, CDR2 SYDVKM, per germline. The CDR3 runs to 11 residues. CDR3: CASSLRETQYF. CDR3 nucleotide sequence: TGTGCCAGCAGTTTGAGAGAGACCCAGTACTTC. The whole variable domain, filled in from reference TRBV28 and TRBJ2-5, reads DVKVTQSSRYLVKRTGEKVFLECVQDMDHENMFWYRQDPGLGLRLIYFSYDVKMKEKGDIPEGYSVSREKKERFSLILESASTNQTSMYLCASSLRETQYFGPGTRLLVL.

There are a few counts of this clonotype. This chain links TRBV2 with TRBJ1-5; possibly TRBD1 for D (6 bases). CDR3 length: 15 amino acids. Trimming pared 8 bases from V and 5 bases from J, leaving 19 bases between. CDR1 is SNHLY and CDR2 is FYNNEI in the germline V gene. The CDR3 sequence is CASSFSAGAHQPQHF. The CDR3 DNA reads as TGTGCCAGCTCGTTCTCGGCAGGGGCCCATCAGCCCCAGCATTTT. Full variable domain (rest looked up from reference TRBV2 and TRBJ1-5): EPEVTQTPSHQVTQMGQEVILRCVPISNHLYFYWYRQILGQKVEFLVSFYNNEISEKSEIFDDQFSVERPDGSNFTLKIRSTKLEDSAMYFCASSFSAGAHQPQHFGDGTRLSIL.

This clonotype has ten or more counts. The V and J genes are TRBV7-2 and TRBJ2-6; the match to TRBD2 covers 8 bases. Germline V gives CDR1 SGHTA, CDR2 FQGNSA. The CDR3 sequence is 20 residues long. Unmatched junction bases numbered 13, after V lost 1 base and J lost 2 bases. CDR3 sequence: CASSLVVLVAGRTGANVLTF. CDR3 DNA: TGTGCCAGCAGCTTAGTGGTGTTAGTAGCGGGGCGGACTGGGGCCAACGTCCTGACTTTC.

The sample holds many counts of this clonotype. The gene calls are TRBV6-1 and TRBJ2-5; TRBD2 aligns across 11 bases. The CDR3 sequence is 13 residues long. The V gene's germline CDR1 is MNHNS and CDR2 SASEGT. J lost 5 bases, V lost 6 bases, and 2 bases had no gene match. CDR3 DNA sequence: TGTGCCAGCAGCAGACTAGCGGGGGAGACCCAGTACTTC. Its protein product is CASSRLAGETQYF.

In its sample, this clonotype was seen many times. The chain has TRBV20-1 and TRBJ1-5, with D possibly being TRBD1 (6 bases). The CDR3 has 15 residues. V lost 3 bases and J 3 bases, leaving 15 bases between the germline ends. Germline V gene lookup returns CDR1 DFQATT and CDR2 SNEGSKA (reference sequence). CDR3 nucleotide sequence: TGCAGTGCTAGCCCCTACAGGGCGGACAATCAGCCCCAGCATTTT. Protein product: CSASPYRADNQPQHF.

This clonotype was detected a few times. The chain recombines TRBV9 with TRBJ1-5; the match to TRBD1 covers 12 bases. The CDR3 runs 20 residues. CDR1 and CDR2 from the germline V gene are SGDLS and YYNGEE. Trimming removed 3 bases from V and 5 bases from J; junction bases left unmatched: 18. The CDR3 sequence: CASSAGPGQGANRGYQPQHF. CDR3 DNA: TGTGCCAGCAGCGCGGGACCGGGACAGGGGGCGAATAGGGGTTATCAGCCCCAGCATTTT.

About this clonotype itself: At one end the junction does not follow the germline gene, possibly because of a read error. The CDR3 bases are TGTGCCAGCAGCCCACAACTCGCGGGACAGGGGGCCGCGTGGCTCTTT. It translates to CASSPQLAGQGAAWLF. The V gene is TRBV11-2, the J gene TRBJ1-1; 12 bases align to TRBD1. CDR1 and CDR2 from the germline V gene are SGHAT and FQNNGV. This CDR3 is 16 amino acids long.

This clonotype was recorded at least ten times. This sequence joins TRBV10-3 and TRBJ1-4; D call uncertain. CDR1 and CDR2 from the germline V gene are ENHRY and SYGVKD. The CDR3 has 13 amino acids. With 4 bases removed from V and 3 bases from J, the gap between germline ends came to 6 bases. This CDR3 is CAISGTANEKLFF. The CDR3 DNA reads as TGTGCCATCAGTGGGACCGCTAATGAAAAACTGTTTTTT.

The chain employs TRBV28 and TRBJ2-5; a possible D gene is TRBD1 (6 bases). Between the trimmed V and J ends, which lost 6 bases and 3 bases, there was a span of 11 bases. This CDR3 has 13 residues. The germline CDR1 and CDR2 sequences are MDHEN and SYDVKM. The CDR3 here is CASSQGQKETQYF. Written as DNA, the CDR3 is TGTGCCAGCAGCCAGGGACAAAAAGAGACCCAGTACTTC.

This clonotype was seen only a few times. The V call is TRBV7-2, the J call TRBJ2-7, with 7 positions matching TRBD1. The CDR3 is 14 amino acids. J gave up 2 bases and V 5 bases, and 6 bases lay outside the gene matches. CDR1 is SGHTA and CDR2 is FQGNSA in the germline V gene. CDR3 in DNA: TGTGCCAGCAGCCCAGACAGGGCCACCTACGAGCAGTACTTC. It encodes CASSPDRATYEQYF.

V gene TRBV29-1 combines with J gene TRBJ2-7; D is unresolved. Trimming took off 8 bases at V and 7 bases at J, with 15 bases between the two ends. This CDR3 is 11 amino acids long. CDR1 and CDR2 (germline): SQVTM, ANQGSEA. The CDR3 coding sequence is TGCAGCCCCACAGCCTTTTTGGAGCAGTACTTC. This codes for CSPTAFLEQYF.

The sample holds a few counts of this clonotype. The rearrangement joins TRBV5-1 to TRBJ2-1; maybe TRBD2 (5 bases). The CDR3 extends over 15 amino acids. V lost 0 bases and J lost 4, with 11 bases in between. Germline assignment: CDR1 SGHRS and CDR2 YFSETQ. CDR3: CASSLAGSGYNEQFF. The CDR3 nucleotides read TGCGCCAGCAGCTTGGCCGGTTCGGGGTACAATGAGCAGTTCTTC. The full variable domain, rest sourced from reference TRBV5-1 and TRBJ2-1, is KAGVTQTPRYLIKTRGQQVTLSCSPISGHRSVSWYQQTPGQGLQFLFEYFSETQRNKGNFPGRFSGRQFSNSRSEMNVSTLELGDSALYLCASSLAGSGYNEQFFGPGTRLTVL.

This clonotype was counted ten times or more. This rearrangement joins TRBV11-2 to TRBJ2-1; TRBD2 matches at 15 bases. The CDR3 sequence is 18 residues long. Germline assignment: CDR1 SGHAT and CDR2 FQNNGV. Trimming cost V 5 bases and J 5 bases; bases outside gene matches: 10. CDR3 loop: CASSPGTSGGRANNEQFF. CDR3 sequence (DNA): TGTGCCAGCAGCCCCGGGACTAGCGGGGGGCGGGCGAACAATGAGCAGTTCTTC.